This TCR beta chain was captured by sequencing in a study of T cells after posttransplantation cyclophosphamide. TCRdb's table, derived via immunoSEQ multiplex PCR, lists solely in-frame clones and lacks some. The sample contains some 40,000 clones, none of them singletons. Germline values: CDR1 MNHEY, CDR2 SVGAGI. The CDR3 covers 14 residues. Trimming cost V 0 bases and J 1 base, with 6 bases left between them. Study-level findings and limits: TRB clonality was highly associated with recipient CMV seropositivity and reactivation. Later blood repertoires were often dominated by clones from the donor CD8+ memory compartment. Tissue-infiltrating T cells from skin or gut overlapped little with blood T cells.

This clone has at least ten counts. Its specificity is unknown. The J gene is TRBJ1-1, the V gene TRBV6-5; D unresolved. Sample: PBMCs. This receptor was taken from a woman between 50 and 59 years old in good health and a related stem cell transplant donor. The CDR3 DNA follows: TGTGCCAGCAGTTACTCTTTAGAGAACACTGAAGCTTTCTTT. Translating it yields CASSYSLENTEAFF.